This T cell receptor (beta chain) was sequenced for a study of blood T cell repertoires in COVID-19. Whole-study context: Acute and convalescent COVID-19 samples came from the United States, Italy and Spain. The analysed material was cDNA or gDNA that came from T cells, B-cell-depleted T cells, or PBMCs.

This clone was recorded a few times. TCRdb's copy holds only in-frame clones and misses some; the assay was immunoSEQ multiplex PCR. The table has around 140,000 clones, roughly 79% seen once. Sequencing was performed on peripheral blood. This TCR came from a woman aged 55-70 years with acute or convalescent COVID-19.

The CDR3 DNA reads TGCGCCAGCAGTAGTCAGGGGTCCCCTGAAGCTTTCTTT. Its protein product is CASSSQGSPEAFF. The chain links TRBV5-1 to TRBJ1-1, with a tentative D call TRBD1 (6 bases). The V end lost 5 bases, the J end lost 6 bases, and 14 bases lay between the germline ends. The CDR3 contains 13 residues. Germline V gene data show CDR1 as SGHRS and CDR2 as YFSETQ.